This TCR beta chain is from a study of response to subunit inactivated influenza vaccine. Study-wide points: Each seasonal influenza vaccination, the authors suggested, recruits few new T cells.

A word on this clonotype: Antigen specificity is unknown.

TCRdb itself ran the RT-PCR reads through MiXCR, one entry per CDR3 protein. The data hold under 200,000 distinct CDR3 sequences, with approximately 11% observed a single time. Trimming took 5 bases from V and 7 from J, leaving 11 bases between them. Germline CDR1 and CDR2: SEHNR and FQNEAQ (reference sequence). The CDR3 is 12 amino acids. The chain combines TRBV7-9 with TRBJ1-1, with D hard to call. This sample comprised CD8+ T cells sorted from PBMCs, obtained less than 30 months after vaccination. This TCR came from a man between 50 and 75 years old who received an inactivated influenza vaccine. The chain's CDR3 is CASSPLGIEAFF. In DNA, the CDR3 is TGTGCCAGCAGCCCACTCGGGATTGAAGCTTTCTTT. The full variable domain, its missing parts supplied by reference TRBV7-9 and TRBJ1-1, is DTGVSQNPRHKITKRGQNVTFRCDPISEHNRLYWYRQTLGQGPEFLTYFQNEAQLEKSRLLSDRFSAERPKGSFSTLEIQRTEQGDSAMYLCASSPLGIEAFFGQGTRLTVV.